One and the same sample provided the 26 T cell receptor beta chains below, sequenced in a study of Ad26.COV2.S vaccination and SARS-CoV-2 variants. Treatment denoted: 19 received Ad26.COV2.S at low or high dose, single or two shots; roughly five received placebo; per-sample allocation not given. Day 63 following the first vaccine or placebo injection was when the samples were taken. Clones were sequenced by immunoSEQ multiplex PCR, and TCRdb holds only the in-frame ones, with some missing. Of hundreds of thousands of clones listed, 80% to 95% are singletons. The sample was peripheral blood, taken in a trial of Ad26.COV2.S vaccine versus placebo. The receptors derive from a person between 18 and 65 years old who received the Ad26.COV2.S COVID-19 vaccine or a placebo.

The table lists this clone with many counts. This chain connects TRBV2 to TRBJ1-6; TRBD1 is a possible D gene (5 bases). Germline-derived CDR1 and CDR2 are SNHLY and FYNNEI. The CDR3 consists of 13 residues. V was cut by 4 bases and J by 10 bases, with 11 bases left in between. The CDR3 here is CASSVSGESPLHF. CDR3 nucleotide sequence: TGTGCCAGCAGTGTGTCGGGGGAATCACCCCTCCACTTT.

This chain connects TRBV6-2 or TRBV6-3 to TRBJ2-2, with D possibly matching TRBD2 (5 bases). V was pared by 0 bases and J by 6 bases, with 17 bases between. Germline V CDR1 and CDR2: MNHEY, SVGEGT. The CDR3 runs to 17 residues. CDR3 residues: CASSYSGVGRKAGELFF. The CDR3 bases are TGTGCCAGCAGTTACTCCGGAGTTGGGAGAAAAGCCGGGGAGCTGTTTTTT.

This chain uses TRBV3-1 (or the pseudogene TRBV3-2) with TRBJ2-7; 7 nucleotides agree with TRBD1. The CDR3 contains 15 residues. CDR1 is LGHDT, CDR2 YNNKEL, per germline (reference sequence). The trim removed 0 bases at V and 1 base at J, leaving 3 bases unmatched. In DNA, the CDR3 is TGTGCCAGCAGCCAAGACCGACAGGGATCCTACGAGCAGTACTTC. It codes for CASSQDRQGSYEQYF.

J is TRBJ2-1 and V is TRBV7-9, with a tentative D call TRBD2 (6 bases). V was clipped by 5 bases and J by 6 bases, with 11 bases between them. The germline gives CDR1 SEHNR, CDR2 FQNEAQ (reference sequence). CDR3 length equals 13 residues. The CDR3: CASSPTSSNEQFF. CDR3 nucleotide sequence: TGTGCCAGCAGCCCCACTAGCAGCAATGAGCAGTTCTTC.

The chain uses TRBV15 and TRBJ2-1; D may match TRBD1 or TRBD2 (6 bases each). V was pared by 1 base and J by 5 bases, with 9 bases between. The CDR3 has 14 amino acids. The germline gives CDR1 LNHNV, CDR2 YYDKDF (reference sequence). CDR3 loop: CATSRAGADNEQFF. In nucleotides, the CDR3 is TGTGCCACCAGCAGAGCGGGGGCCGACAATGAGCAGTTCTTC.

The chain combines TRBV12-5 with TRBJ1-2, with D hard to call. Germline lookup yields CDR1 LGHNT and CDR2 FRNRAP. CDR3 length equals 16 residues. Trimming took off 5 bases at V and 2 bases at J, with 18 bases between the two ends. CDR3 protein: CASGQSVGARNYGYTF. CDR3 DNA: TGTGCTAGTGGTCAAAGCGTTGGAGCTCGAAACTATGGCTACACCTTC.

V gene TRBV5-4 combines with J gene TRBJ2-7; 9 bases are a match to TRBD1. Trimming at V came to 6 bases and at J to 2 bases, leaving 6 bases not matched to a gene. CDR1 SGHNT and CDR2 YYREEE come from the germline V gene (reference sequence). CDR3 length equals 14 residues. The CDR3 protein is CASTSGTGPYEQYF. CDR3 coding DNA: TGTGCCAGCACCTCCGGGACAGGGCCCTACGAGCAGTACTTC.

V usage is TRBV15 and J usage is TRBJ1-4; weak D call: TRBD1 (6 bases). CDR3 length: 16 amino acids. Deletions cut 3 bases from V and 5 bases from J, with 16 bases between. Germline V gene lookup returns CDR1 LNHNV and CDR2 YYDKDF (reference sequence). The CDR3 DNA sequence: TGTGCCACCAGCAGTCCGATCGGGACACTAAATGAAAAACTGTTTTTT. It yields the protein CATSSPIGTLNEKLFF.

Here the CDR3 DNA reads TGTGCCAGCAGTTTATATTTCCTGGGCGGTTTAGCCTACGAGCAGTACTTC. This sequence encodes CASSLYFLGGLAYEQYF. V gene TRBV27 combines with J gene TRBJ2-7; D is unclear. This CDR3 region has 17 residues. Germline lookup yields CDR1 MNHEY and CDR2 SMNVEV (reference sequence). The germline V and J ends were trimmed by 1 base and 2 bases, with 18 bases remaining between them.

The chain joins TRBV10-3 to TRBJ1-3, with TRBD1 matching over 7 bases. The germline gives CDR1 ENHRY, CDR2 SYGVKD. Unmatched junction bases numbered 4, after V lost 6 bases and J lost 2 bases. The CDR3 runs 14 residues. The CDR3 reads CAIRQGFTGNTIYF. The CDR3 DNA reads TGTGCCATCAGACAGGGGTTTACTGGAAACACCATATATTTT.

This rearrangement joins TRBV3-1 (or the pseudogene TRBV3-2) to TRBJ1-2, with D uncertain. V lost 4 bases, J lost 4 bases, and 16 bases lay in between. Germline V gives CDR1 LGHDT, CDR2 YNNKEL (reference sequence). This CDR3 spans 15 amino acids. This CDR3 reads CASSPRAQNFYGYTF. CDR3 in DNA: TGTGCCAGCAGCCCCCGGGCCCAGAATTTCTATGGCTACACCTTC.

The CDR3 sequence: CATSREVANTGELFF. The DNA for the CDR3 is TGTGCCACCAGCAGAGAAGTTGCGAACACCGGGGAGCTGTTTTTT. The chain is built from TRBV15 and TRBJ2-2, with D unresolved. This CDR3 is 15 amino acids long. The germline V and J ends were trimmed by 0 bases and 0 bases, with 5 bases remaining between them. CDR1 is LNHNV and CDR2 is YYDKDF in the germline V gene (reference sequence).

This rearrangement joins TRBV9 to TRBJ2-5; 13 bases align to TRBD2. With 3 bases clipped from V and 1 base from J, the junction kept 9 bases outside the gene matches. This CDR3 comprises 18 residues. In germline, CDR1 is SGDLS, CDR2 YYNGEE. The CDR3 reads CASSAGTSGTGPQETQYF. DNA for the CDR3: TGTGCCAGCAGCGCGGGGACTAGCGGGACAGGACCCCAAGAGACCCAGTACTTC.

This rearrangement joins TRBV5-4 to TRBJ2-3; 13 bases agree with TRBD2. The CDR3 runs to 15 residues. Germline V gene lookup returns CDR1 SGHNT and CDR2 YYREEE (reference sequence). Losses at the gene ends were 4 bases for V and 5 bases for J; bases not matched to a gene: 4. The CDR3 DNA reads as TGTGCCAGCAGCCCGAGGACTAGCGGGAGAGATACGCAGTATTTT. Encoded protein: CASSPRTSGRDTQYF.

This clone was recorded once. CDR3 DNA: TGCGCCAGCAGCCAAGGGCCTACTCCGGGACGGGGGGAAGAGACCCAGTACTTC. Its protein is CASSQGPTPGRGEETQYF. The J gene is TRBJ2-5, the V gene TRBV4-1, with 7 nucleotides matching TRBD2. The CDR3 runs to 18 residues. CDR1 MGHRA and CDR2 YSYEKL come from the germline V gene. V was clipped by 1 base and J by 3 bases; unmatched bases: 14.

The V call is TRBV10-2, the J call TRBJ2-1; D not certain. CDR1 and CDR2 from the germline V gene are WSHSY and SAAADI. The ends were cut back, 1 base at V and 7 bases at J, with 11 bases in the middle. CDR3 length: 14 amino acids. This CDR3 reads CASSEWRSENEQFF. The CDR3 coding sequence is TGCGCCAGCAGTGAGTGGCGGAGTGAGAATGAGCAGTTCTTC.

The chain links TRBV30 to TRBJ2-7, with D perhaps assigned TRBD1 or TRBD2 (5 bases each). Trimming left V 2 bases short and J 4 bases short, with 12 bases between. The CDR3 is 13 residues long. Germline V gene lookup returns CDR1 GTSNPN and CDR2 SVGIG (reference sequence). DNA for the CDR3: TGTGCCTGGAGTAGGGACCCCCTTTACGAGCAGTACTTC. Translation: CAWSRDPLYEQYF.

The chain couples TRBV9 to TRBJ2-1, with D possibly being TRBD1 (5 bases). The CDR3 length is 13 residues. The germline gives CDR1 SGDLS, CDR2 YYNGEE. V lost 0 bases, J lost 9 bases, and 10 bases lay in between. The CDR3 sequence is CASSVALRGEQFF. The CDR3 nucleotides read TGTGCCAGCAGCGTAGCGTTAAGGGGTGAGCAGTTCTTC.

About this clone itself: Its ends do not fully match the called genes, so a read error is possible. This chain joins TRBV5-6 and TRBJ1-2, with TRBD1 matching over 9 bases. The germline CDR1 and CDR2 sequences are SGHDT and YYEEEE. The CDR3 loop spans 15 amino acids. As DNA, the CDR3 is TGTGCCAGCAGCTTACCCGGGACAGGGAACTCTGGCTACACCTTC. Its translation is CASSLPGTGNSGYTF. The full variable domain, completed using reference TRBV5-6 and TRBJ1-2, is DAGVTQSPTHLIKTRGQQVTLRCSPKSGHDTVSWYQQALGQGPQFIFQYYEEEERQRGNFPDRFSGHQFPNYSSELNVNALLLGDSALYLCASSLPGTGNSGYTFGSGTRLTVV.

The rearrangement joins TRBV27 to TRBJ2-7; D is undetermined. CDR3 size: 14 residues. V lost 2 bases, J lost 4 bases, and 12 bases lay in between. The V gene's germline CDR1 is MNHEY and CDR2 SMNVEV (reference sequence). CDR3: CASSLQSGEYEQYF. Written as DNA, the CDR3 is TGTGCCAGCAGTTTACAGTCAGGAGAATACGAGCAGTACTTC.

V and J are TRBV9 and TRBJ2-5; 9 bases map to TRBD1. From germline, CDR1 is SGDLS and CDR2 YYNGEE. The CDR3 spans 14 residues. Trimming took 3 bases from V and 5 from J; bases not matched to a gene: 5. The CDR3 DNA sequence: TGTGCCAGCAGCGAAGGACAGGGGTTGGAGACCCAGTACTTC. This codes for CASSEGQGLETQYF.

This clone was seen a single time. The chain combines TRBV27 with TRBJ1-6; possible D gene TRBD1, 5 bases. This CDR3 has 15 amino acids. Germline CDR1 reads MNHEY; CDR2 reads SMNVEV (reference sequence). V was trimmed by 3 bases and J by 7 bases, leaving 13 bases between them. The CDR3 bases are TGTGCCAGCAGTTTCGGTGGCAAGGGGAATTCACCCCTCCACTTT. This codes for CASSFGGKGNSPLHF.

This chain uses TRBV3-1 (or the pseudogene TRBV3-2) with TRBJ2-1; 8 bases align to TRBD1. The germline V gene encodes CDR1 LGHDT and CDR2 YNNKEL (reference sequence). This CDR3 spans 14 amino acids. Unmatched junction bases numbered 3, after V lost 6 bases and J lost 2 bases. The DNA for the CDR3 is TGTGCCAGCAGATCACAGGGGGCCTACAATGAGCAGTTCTTC. Residues: CASRSQGAYNEQFF.

V gene TRBV5-1 combines with J gene TRBJ2-7; the match to TRBD1 covers 7 bases. Germline V gene data show CDR1 as SGHRS and CDR2 as YFSETQ. Trimming cost V 0 bases and J 0 bases; bases outside gene matches: 9. The CDR3 consists of 17 residues. CDR3 sequence reads: CASSLASTGISSYEQYF. As DNA, the CDR3 is TGCGCCAGCAGCTTGGCCTCGACAGGGATCAGCTCCTACGAGCAGTACTTC.

Worth noting for this clone: Other nucleotide sequences in the sample specify the same CDR3. The genes are TRBV18 and TRBJ2-5; D is unclear. The CDR3 extends over 13 amino acids. The V end lost 3 bases, the J end lost 1 base, and 6 bases lay between the germline ends. Germline V CDR1 and CDR2: KGHSH, LQKENI. CDR3 sequence: CASSPGSQETQYF. CDR3 DNA sequence: TGTGCCAGCTCACCGGGGTCCCAAGAGACCCAGTACTTC.

The V call is TRBV4-2, the J call TRBJ2-2; no clear D. Germline CDR1 is LGHNA and CDR2 is YNFKEQ. The V end was cut by 2 bases, the J end by 8 bases, with 9 bases between. There are 13 residues in the CDR3. The CDR3 region has the DNA TGTGCCAGCAGCCAATACTTCGATGGGGAGCTGTTTTTT. Translation: CASSQYFDGELFF.